This TCR beta chain was found in a study of cytomegalovirus exposure and HLA in healthy donors. Study outcomes and limitations: Later examination showed HLA-associated TCR beta chains had greater clonal expansion than equally common others. Among TCR beta chains, those listed as cytomegalovirus-associated numbered 164.

To note about this clone: The antigen remains unidentified.

V gave up 5 bases and J gave up 0 bases; unmatched junction bases: 11. The length of the CDR3 is 17 residues. Germline CDR1 is GTSNPN and CDR2 is SVGIG (reference sequence). The PCR used 60 Vbeta and 13 Jbeta primers. Assay: immunoSEQ multiplex PCR; the TCRdb copy retains only in-frame clones and omits some. The data show some 170,000 clones, about 72% seen once. The clonotype originates from a man aged 55 to 69 in good health and CMV-seronegative. Input material: PBMCs. V and J are TRBV30 and TRBJ2-1; 9 bases are shared with TRBD2. The DNA of the CDR3 is TGTGCCTGGCGAACCGCCGCTAGCGGGGTCTCCTACAATGAGCAGTTCTTC. This translates into CAWRTAASGVSYNEQFF.